This paragraph reports one T cell receptor beta chain. Produced via immunoSEQ multiplex PCR; TCRdb's table is partial and in-frame only. Among 30,000 to 40,000 clones, approximately 93% were seen once, and the ten largest hold about 8%. Losses at the gene ends were 5 bases for V and 4 bases for J; bases not matched to a gene: 5. Looked up from germline, CDR1 is MNHEY and CDR2 is SMNVEV (reference sequence). The CDR3 sequence is 14 residues long. This sample was taken from a study of T cell changes during pregnancy in multiple sclerosis. This sequence originates from a female donor with multiple sclerosis, enrolled in a pregnancy study. This specimen consisted of CD8+ T cells from peripheral blood mononuclear cells, obtained in the third trimester of pregnancy. This sequence joins TRBV27 and TRBJ2-3; 8 nucleotides align to TRBD2. The DNA of the CDR3 is TGTGCCAGCAGTCCGGGACTAGGGGCAGATACGCAGTATTTT. This encodes CASSPGLGADTQYF.